The 2 T cell receptor beta chains below all came from one sample that was sequenced in a study of cytomegalovirus exposure and HLA in healthy donors. Using immunoSEQ multiplex PCR, the repertoire was profiled, and TCRdb retains in-frame clones only, with some absent. The sample carries approximately 300,000 clones, more than 80% recorded once. The sequenced sample consisted of PBMCs. These receptors were taken from a woman in her late teens or twenties in good health and CMV-seronegative.

The chain joins TRBV5-1 to TRBJ1-4, with 10 bases matching TRBD1. V dropped 3 bases and J dropped 7; count of bases not matched to a gene: 3. CDR1 is SGHRS, CDR2 YFSETQ, per germline. The CDR3 runs 14 residues. The CDR3 spells CASSWGQGSEKLFF. DNA for the CDR3: TGCGCCAGCAGCTGGGGACAGGGGAGTGAAAAACTGTTTTTT.

The genes are TRBV18 and TRBJ2-7, with D tentatively TRBD2 (6 bases). V dropped 0 bases and J dropped 1 base, with 10 bases sitting between them. Germline lookup yields CDR1 KGHSH and CDR2 LQKENI. The length of the CDR3 is 15 residues. The CDR3 here is CASSPPSLASYEQYF. CDR3 DNA: TGTGCCAGCTCACCACCTTCACTAGCTTCCTACGAGCAGTACTTC.